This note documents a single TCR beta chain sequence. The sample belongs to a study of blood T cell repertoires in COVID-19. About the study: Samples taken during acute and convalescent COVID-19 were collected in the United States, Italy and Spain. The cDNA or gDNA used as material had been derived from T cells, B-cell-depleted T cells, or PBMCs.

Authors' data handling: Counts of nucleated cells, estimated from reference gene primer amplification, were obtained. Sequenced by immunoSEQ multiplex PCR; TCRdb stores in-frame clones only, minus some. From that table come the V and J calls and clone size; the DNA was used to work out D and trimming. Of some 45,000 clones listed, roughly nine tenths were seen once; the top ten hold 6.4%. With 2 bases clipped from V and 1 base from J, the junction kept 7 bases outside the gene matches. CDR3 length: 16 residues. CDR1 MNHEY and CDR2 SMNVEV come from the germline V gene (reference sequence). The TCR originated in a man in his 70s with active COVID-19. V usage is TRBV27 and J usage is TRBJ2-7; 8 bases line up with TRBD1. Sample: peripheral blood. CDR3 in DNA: TGTGCCAGCAGTTTAGGGTGGACAGGGAGTTCCTACGAGCAGTACTTC. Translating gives CASSLGWTGSSYEQYF.